This T cell receptor beta chain was found in a study of human T cells and chemical hapten exposure. Overall study: Patch tests of 0.01% DPC on the upper back were read at 6 days.

Library construction involved attaching unique molecular identifiers to individual cDNA molecules, which allowed quantitative, reproducible TCR counting. MiXCR, run by TCRdb on the RACE reads, gives a single entry per CDR3 protein. The sample lists 97,000 or so distinct CDR3 sequences; 25% to 35% were seen once. The CDR3 consists of 12 residues. Germline V gene sequence: CDR1 DFQATT, CDR2 SNEGSKA (reference sequence). Losses at the gene ends were 6 bases for V and 4 bases for J; bases not matched to a gene: 2. This clonotype was counted between two and nine times. Sample time point: patch test 3, about 24 weeks after DPC sensitization. Treatment in this sample: therapeutic diphenylcyclopropenone sensitization with weekly scalp DPC. Phlebotomy was performed prior to application of every patch test.

The V gene is TRBV20-1, the J gene TRBJ1-5, with 8 bases aligning to TRBD1. This TCR was sampled from a man aged 40-55 years with alopecia areata. Some clones in this sample may be carry-over from other donors' samples. The sample consisted of whole blood, taken in connection with sensitization to the hapten diphenylcyclopropenone (DPC). CDR3 DNA sequence: TGCAGTGCGCGACAGGGGAATCAGCCCCAGCATTTT. Translating gives CSARQGNQPQHF.